This T cell receptor beta chain originates from a study of T cell changes during pregnancy in multiple sclerosis. TCRdb keeps only in-frame clones here, not all; method: immunoSEQ multiplex PCR. This sample has roughly 93,000 clones, with just over 90% found just once. The V end lost 5 bases, the J end lost 0 bases, and 14 bases lay between the germline ends. CDR1 and CDR2 (germline): SEHNR, FQNEAQ (reference sequence). This CDR3 has 16 residues. The sequence was collected from a female donor in good health, enrolled as a control in a pregnancy study. The chain couples TRBV7-9 to TRBJ2-1, with unresolved D. The material sequenced was peripheral blood, taken after pregnancy. In nucleotides, the CDR3 is TGTGCCAGCAGCGGCCTGGGCAAGAGCTCCTACAATGAGCAGTTCTTC. Protein product: CASSGLGKSSYNEQFF. Filled out from reference TRBV7-9 and TRBJ2-1, the complete variable domain reads DTGVSQNPRHKITKRGQNVTFRCDPISEHNRLYWYRQTLGQGPEFLTYFQNEAQLEKSRLLSDRFSAERPKGSFSTLEIQRTEQGDSAMYLCASSGLGKSSYNEQFFGPGTRLTVL.